Reported below is one T cell receptor beta chain. Its target is not known. Recipients boosted at about 4 weeks or about 12 weeks are pooled. TCRdb's table, derived via immunoSEQ multiplex PCR, lists solely in-frame clones and lacks some. This sample has tens of thousands of clones, with 89% found just once. CDR3 length: 12 amino acids. The germline gives CDR1 MDHEN, CDR2 SYDVKM. V shed 5 bases and J shed 7 bases, with 11 bases lying between them. This record comes from a study of T cell responses to AZD1222 COVID-19 vaccine. Study results and caveats: Vaccine-associated CD4 TCRs ranged over spike, dominating at 160-218 and 743-854. It was only after the peak T cell response that any repertoires were sampled. The donor cohort was predominantly white British with a female majority, and clonal diversity may have been underestimated.

The genes are TRBV28 and TRBJ2-5, with a weak D call TRBD1 (5 bases). The specimen comprised peripheral blood, sampled 28 days after the second AZD1222 dose. This TCR derives from an adult who received the AZD1222 COVID-19 vaccine. CDR3 DNA sequence: TGTGCCAGCAGTCGGACCCAGGGGACCCAGTACTTC. This sequence encodes CASSRTQGTQYF.